The rows below give T cell receptor beta chains drawn from one sample of a study of early T cells in non-severe SARS-CoV-2 infection. Each CDR3 protein gets one entry after TCRdb re-called the 5' RACE reads with MiXCR. The repertoire consists of under 65,000 distinct CDR3 sequences, with roughly 12% occurring once and the leading ten covering about 4%. Sequenced input: whole blood. The origin of the receptors is an adult who was a healthcare worker with PCR-confirmed SARS-CoV-2 infection or an uninfected control (not recorded which). Each CDR3 is given with its conserved first and last residue. Each record gives: V gene, D gene, clone size, J gene, CDR3 DNA, CDR3 protein. A D gene is named only where the DNA matches it firmly. Clone sizes are given selectively: once, few, many, or a class where the clone is expanded.

v_call: TRBV28
d_call: TRBD2
clone_size: many
j_call: TRBJ2-4
cdr3_nt: TGTGCCAGCCAATCGGGACTAGCGGGAGGGAATTGGGCCAAAAACATTCAGTACTTC
cdr3_aa: CASQSGLAGGNWAKNIQYF

v_call: TRBV18
d_call: -
clone_size: few
j_call: TRBJ2-7
cdr3_nt: TGTGCCAGCTCACCCTCGGACTACGAGCAGTACTTC
cdr3_aa: CASSPSDYEQYF

v_call: TRBV28
d_call: TRBD1
clone_size: -
j_call: TRBJ2-7
cdr3_nt: TGTGCCAGCACCTACAAAGGGACAGGGGGCTGGTACGAGCAGTACTTC
cdr3_aa: CASTYKGTGGWYEQYF

v_call: TRBV7-8
d_call: -
clone_size: few
j_call: TRBJ2-3
cdr3_nt: TGTGCCAGCAGCTCAGTCACAGATACGCAGTATTTT
cdr3_aa: CASSSVTDTQYF

v_call: TRBV28
d_call: TRBD2
clone_size: few
j_call: TRBJ2-1
cdr3_nt: TGTGCCAGCAGCCTGTCTGGGACTAGCGGGGAGCAGTTCTTC
cdr3_aa: CASSLSGTSGEQFF

v_call: TRBV11-2
d_call: -
clone_size: many
j_call: TRBJ2-5
cdr3_nt: TGTGCCAGCAGCTTAGGGGTTCTCGAGACCCAGTACTTC
cdr3_aa: CASSLGVLETQYF

v_call: TRBV6-5
d_call: -
clone_size: many
j_call: TRBJ1-2
cdr3_nt: TGTGCCAGCAGTTACTCACCAGACCCTAACTATGGCTACACCTTC
cdr3_aa: CASSYSPDPNYGYTF

v_call: TRBV6-1
d_call: TRBD2
clone_size: -
j_call: TRBJ2-1
cdr3_nt: TGTGCCAGCTTCGACGGGGGGAATGAGCAGTTCTTC
cdr3_aa: CASFDGGNEQFF

v_call: TRBV5-1
d_call: -
clone_size: few
j_call: TRBJ2-1
cdr3_nt: TGCGCCAGCAGCTCCCTCTATGACAATGAGCAGTTCTTC
cdr3_aa: CASSSLYDNEQFF

v_call: TRBV9
d_call: TRBD2
clone_size: -
j_call: TRBJ2-3
cdr3_nt: TGTGCCAGCAGCCGGACTAGCGAGATGGGCGGGCTCACAGATACGCAGTATTTT
cdr3_aa: CASSRTSEMGGLTDTQYF

v_call: TRBV11-2
d_call: TRBD2
clone_size: -
j_call: TRBJ2-7
cdr3_nt: TGTGCCAGCAGCTTACTAGCGGGACGCCCGGGGGAGCAGTACTTC
cdr3_aa: CASSLLAGRPGEQYF

v_call: TRBV6-5
d_call: -
clone_size: -
j_call: TRBJ1-4
cdr3_nt: TGTGCCAGCAGTTACGGAGGGACTAATGAAAAACTGTTTTTT
cdr3_aa: CASSYGGTNEKLFF

v_call: TRBV29-1
d_call: -
clone_size: many
j_call: TRBJ2-1
cdr3_nt: TGCAGCGGGGGAAAGGGTTCGGGTGAGCAGTTCTTC
cdr3_aa: CSGGKGSGEQFF

v_call: TRBV29-1
d_call: -
clone_size: many
j_call: TRBJ1-1
cdr3_nt: TGCAGCGTCCTTGAACCGGGCACTGAAGCTTTCTTT
cdr3_aa: CSVLEPGTEAFF

v_call: TRBV18
d_call: TRBD2
clone_size: many
j_call: TRBJ2-7
cdr3_nt: TGTGCCAGCTCACCACCCACTAGCGGGTCCTACGAGCAGTACTTC
cdr3_aa: CASSPPTSGSYEQYF

v_call: TRBV20-1
d_call: TRBD2
clone_size: once
j_call: TRBJ2-7
cdr3_nt: TGCAGTGCCCGCCCGGGGGGGAGGGGCGACGAGCAGTACTTC
cdr3_aa: CSARPGGRGDEQYF

v_call: TRBV5-1
d_call: TRBD2
clone_size: few
j_call: TRBJ2-1
cdr3_nt: TGCGCCAGCAGCCGGGAGGCAACAATGGAGCAGTTCTTC
cdr3_aa: CASSREATMEQFF

v_call: TRBV7-8
d_call: -
clone_size: -
j_call: TRBJ1-3
cdr3_nt: TGTGCCAGCAGCTTAGCCAGAGGAAACACCATATATTTT
cdr3_aa: CASSLARGNTIYF

v_call: TRBV29-1
d_call: -
clone_size: many
j_call: TRBJ1-1
cdr3_nt: TGCAGCGTCCAAACAGGGTTGAGCACTGAAGCTTTCTTT
cdr3_aa: CSVQTGLSTEAFF

v_call: TRBV6-5
d_call: -
clone_size: -
j_call: TRBJ1-6
cdr3_nt: TGTGCCTCCCAACGTGAGGGATCCAAGAAATCACCCCTCCACTTT
cdr3_aa: CASQREGSKKSPLHF

v_call: TRBV11-2
d_call: -
clone_size: many
j_call: TRBJ1-4
cdr3_nt: TGTGCCAGCAGCTTCTCCCGACAGGAAAGGCTGTTTTTT
cdr3_aa: CASSFSRQERLFF

v_call: TRBV29-1
d_call: -
clone_size: few
j_call: TRBJ2-3
cdr3_nt: TGCAGCGTTGAAGATCGTCCGATTCGGTATTTT
cdr3_aa: CSVEDRPIRYF

v_call: TRBV15
d_call: TRBD2
clone_size: few
j_call: TRBJ2-2
cdr3_nt: TGTGCCACCAGCAGAGGGACTAGCGGAGCTCTTGGCACCGGGGAGCTGTTTTTT
cdr3_aa: CATSRGTSGALGTGELFF

v_call: TRBV7-2
d_call: -
clone_size: few
j_call: TRBJ1-6
cdr3_nt: TGTGCCAGCAGCTCACAACATTCACCCCTCCACTTT
cdr3_aa: CASSSQHSPLHF

v_call: TRBV28
d_call: -
clone_size: medium-sized
j_call: TRBJ1-5
cdr3_nt: TGTGCCACCGATAGCCGGACAAGTAATCAGCCCCAGCATTTT
cdr3_aa: CATDSRTSNQPQHF